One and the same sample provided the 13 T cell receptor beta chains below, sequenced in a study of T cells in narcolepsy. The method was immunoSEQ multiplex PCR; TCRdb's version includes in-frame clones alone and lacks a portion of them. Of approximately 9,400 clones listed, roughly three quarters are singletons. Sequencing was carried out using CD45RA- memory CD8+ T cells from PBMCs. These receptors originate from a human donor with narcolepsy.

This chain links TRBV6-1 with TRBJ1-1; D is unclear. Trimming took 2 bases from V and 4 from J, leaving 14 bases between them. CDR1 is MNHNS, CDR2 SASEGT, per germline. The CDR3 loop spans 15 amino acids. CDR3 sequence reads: CASSEYREWVTEAFF. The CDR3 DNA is TGTGCCAGCAGTGAATATAGGGAATGGGTCACTGAAGCTTTCTTT.

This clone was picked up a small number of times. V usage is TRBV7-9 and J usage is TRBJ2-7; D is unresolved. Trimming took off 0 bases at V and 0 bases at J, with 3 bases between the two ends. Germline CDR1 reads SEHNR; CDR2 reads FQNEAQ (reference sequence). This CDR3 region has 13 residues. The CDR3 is CASSLAASYEQYF. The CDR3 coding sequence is TGTGCCAGCAGCTTAGCAGCCTCCTACGAGCAGTACTTC.

In DNA, the CDR3 is TGTGCCAGCAGGGCAGGAATAATCTACACCTTC. Translation: CASRAGIIYTF. This sequence joins TRBV6-1 and TRBJ1-2, with no clear D. Germline values: CDR1 MNHNS, CDR2 SASEGT. The V gene lost 6 bases and the J gene lost 10 bases, with 12 bases spanning the gap. CDR3 length equals 11 residues.

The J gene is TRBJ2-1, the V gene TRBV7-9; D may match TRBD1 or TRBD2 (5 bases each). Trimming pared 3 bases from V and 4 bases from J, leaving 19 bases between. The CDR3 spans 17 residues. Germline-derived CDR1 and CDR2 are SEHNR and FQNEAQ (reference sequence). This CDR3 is CASSFGRGATTYNEQFF. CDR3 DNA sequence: TGTGCCAGCAGCTTTGGTCGGGGCGCGACGACATACAATGAGCAGTTCTTC. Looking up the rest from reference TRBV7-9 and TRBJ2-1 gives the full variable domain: DTGVSQNPRHKITKRGQNVTFRCDPISEHNRLYWYRQTLGQGPEFLTYFQNEAQLEKSRLLSDRFSAERPKGSFSTLEIQRTEQGDSAMYLCASSFGRGATTYNEQFFGPGTRLTVL.

The CDR3 loop is CASSLGTDTQYF. Written as DNA, the CDR3 is TGTGCCAGCAGCCTCGGGACAGATACGCAGTATTTT. The genes are TRBV4-2 and TRBJ2-3; D unresolved. Between the trimmed V and J ends, which lost 4 bases and 3 bases, there was a span of 5 bases. From germline, CDR1 is LGHNA and CDR2 YNFKEQ. This CDR3 is built from 12 residues.

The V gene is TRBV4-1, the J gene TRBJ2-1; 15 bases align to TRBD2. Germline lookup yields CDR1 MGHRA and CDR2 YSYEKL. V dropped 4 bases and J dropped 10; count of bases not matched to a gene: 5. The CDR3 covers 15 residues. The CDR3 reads CASSLGLAGGREQFF. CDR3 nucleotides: TGCGCCAGCAGCCTGGGACTAGCGGGAGGTAGGGAGCAGTTCTTC.

CDR3 bases: TGTGCTAGTGGTTTTATGACAGGGCGATCCTACGAGCAGTACTTC. Its protein is CASGFMTGRSYEQYF. The V and J genes are TRBV12-5 and TRBJ2-7; 7 positions agree with TRBD1. The germline CDR1 and CDR2 sequences are LGHNT and FRNRAP. This CDR3 region has 15 residues. The ends lost 3 bases at V and 1 base at J; junction bases unmatched: 6.

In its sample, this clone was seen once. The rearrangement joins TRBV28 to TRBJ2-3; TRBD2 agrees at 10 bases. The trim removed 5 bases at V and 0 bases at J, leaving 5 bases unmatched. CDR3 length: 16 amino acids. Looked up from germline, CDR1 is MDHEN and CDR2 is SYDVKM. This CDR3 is CASSHWTSGSTDTQYF. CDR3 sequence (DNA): TGTGCCAGCAGTCACTGGACTAGCGGCAGCACAGATACGCAGTATTTT.

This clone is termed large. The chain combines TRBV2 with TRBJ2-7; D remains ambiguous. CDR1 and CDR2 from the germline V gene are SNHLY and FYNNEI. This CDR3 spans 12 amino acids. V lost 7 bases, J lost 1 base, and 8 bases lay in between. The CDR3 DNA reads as TGTGCCAGCAATTGGGAATCCTACGAGCAGTACTTC. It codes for CASNWESYEQYF. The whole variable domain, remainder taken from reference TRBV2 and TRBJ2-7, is EPEVTQTPSHQVTQMGQEVILRCVPISNHLYFYWYRQILGQKVEFLVSFYNNEISEKSEIFDDQFSVERPDGSNFTLKIRSTKLEDSAMYFCASNWESYEQYFGPGTRLTVT.

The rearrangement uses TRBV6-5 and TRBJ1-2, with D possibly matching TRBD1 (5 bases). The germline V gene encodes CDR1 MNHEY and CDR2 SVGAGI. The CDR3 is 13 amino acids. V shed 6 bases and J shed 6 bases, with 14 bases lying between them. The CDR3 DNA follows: TGTGCCAGCAGCCTGAGGGGTCCGCATGGCTACACCTTC. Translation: CASSLRGPHGYTF.

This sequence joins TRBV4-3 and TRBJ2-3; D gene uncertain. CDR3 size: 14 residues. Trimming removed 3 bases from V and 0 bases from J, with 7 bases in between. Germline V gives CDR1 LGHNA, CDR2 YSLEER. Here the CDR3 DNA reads TGCGCCAGCAGCCAGGAAGCGAGCACAGATACGCAGTATTTT. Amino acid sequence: CASSQEASTDTQYF.

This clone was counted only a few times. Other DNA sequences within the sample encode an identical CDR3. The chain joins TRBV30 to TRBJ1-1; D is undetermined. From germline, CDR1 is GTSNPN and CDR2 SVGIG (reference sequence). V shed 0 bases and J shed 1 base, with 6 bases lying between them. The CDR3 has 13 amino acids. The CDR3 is CAWSVLPNTEAFF. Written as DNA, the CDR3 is TGTGCCTGGAGTGTACTCCCGAACACTGAAGCTTTCTTT. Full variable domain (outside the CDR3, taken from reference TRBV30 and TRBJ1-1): SQTIHQWPATLVQPVGSPLSLECTVEGTSNPNLYWYRQAAGRGLQLLFYSVGIGQISSEVPQNLSASRPQDRQFILSSKKLLLSDSGFYLCAWSVLPNTEAFFGQGTRLTVV.

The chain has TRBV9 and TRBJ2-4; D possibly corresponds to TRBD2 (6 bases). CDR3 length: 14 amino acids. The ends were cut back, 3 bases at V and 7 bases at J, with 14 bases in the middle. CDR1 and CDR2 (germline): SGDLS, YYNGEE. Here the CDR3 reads CASSGGDPTNIQYF. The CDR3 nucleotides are TGTGCCAGCAGCGGGGGGGACCCGACGAACATTCAGTACTTC.